Below, 32 T cell receptor beta chains from the same sample are listed, as sequenced in a study of shared clonotypes between healthy human individuals. The data were produced by immunoSEQ multiplex PCR, yet TCRdb's version contains in-frame clones alone and is incomplete. This table holds about 560,000 clones, around 78% found once. The specimen sequenced was PBMCs. These receptors were collected from a woman between 35 and 50 years old in good health. Some clones in this sample may be carry-over from other donors' samples.

This clone occurred a few times. The junction shows a germline mismatch at one end, possibly a read error. The sample has other DNA sequences that encode this CDR3 too. The chain uses TRBV18 and TRBJ1-1; no firm D call. The germline CDR1 and CDR2 sequences are KGHSH and LQKENI. This CDR3 has 13 residues. The CDR3 nucleotides read TGTGCCAGCTCACCAACGGCGAACGCTGAAGCTTTCTTT. This codes for CASSPTANAEAFF.

The J gene is TRBJ2-1, the V gene TRBV11-3, with TRBD2 identical over 13 bases. V shed 5 bases, J shed 8 bases, and the junction held 9 bases outside the gene matches. CDR1 SGHNT and CDR2 YENEEA come from the germline V gene. The length of the CDR3 is 16 residues. The CDR3 DNA sequence: TGTGCCAGCAGCGGGGCCGGGACTAGCGGGAAATATGAGCAGTTCTTC. Translated: CASSGAGTSGKYEQFF.

The rearrangement uses TRBV4-1 and TRBJ2-3; 7 nucleotides align to TRBD2. Germline CDR1 and CDR2: MGHRA and YSYEKL. The V segment lost 6 bases and the J segment 0 bases; nucleotides outside the gene matches: 9. The CDR3 has 16 amino acids. This chain's CDR3 is CASSRGPSGSTDTQYF. The CDR3 DNA sequence: TGCGCCAGCAGTCGAGGCCCTAGCGGTAGCACAGATACGCAGTATTTT.

The rearrangement uses TRBV4-1 and TRBJ2-1; 8 nucleotides match TRBD2. The germline gives CDR1 MGHRA, CDR2 YSYEKL. The CDR3 spans 15 residues. Trimming removed 2 bases from V and 2 bases from J; junction bases left unmatched: 2. The chain's CDR3 is CASSQLAGAYNEQFF. The CDR3 nucleotides read TGCGCCAGCAGCCAACTAGCGGGTGCCTACAATGAGCAGTTCTTC.

This clone appeared a single time. The chain couples TRBV7-7 to TRBJ2-3; 7 bases line up with TRBD2. Germline CDR1 is SSHAT and CDR2 is FNYEAQ (reference sequence). This CDR3 contains 15 residues. The trim removed 3 bases at V and 0 bases at J, leaving 3 bases unmatched. CDR3 sequence reads: CASSLGEGSTDTQYF. The CDR3 DNA is TGTGCCAGCAGCTTGGGGGAGGGGAGCACAGATACGCAGTATTTT.

The V gene is TRBV2, the J gene TRBJ1-2; D remains ambiguous. Germline V gene sequence: CDR1 SNHLY, CDR2 FYNNEI. This CDR3 is built from 13 residues. Deletions cut 2 bases from V and 7 bases from J, with 11 bases between. The CDR3 DNA follows: TGTGCCAGCAGTGAATCGGAGTTTCGTGGCTACACCTTC. This translates into CASSESEFRGYTF.

The genes are TRBV7-2 and TRBJ2-7, with D possibly TRBD2 on 7 matching bases. Germline values: CDR1 SGHTA, CDR2 FQGNSA. V shed 1 base and J shed 6 bases, with 16 bases lying between them. The CDR3 loop spans 15 amino acids. The CDR3 protein is CASSLVGRGPREQYF. The CDR3 nucleotides are TGTGCCAGCAGCTTAGTCGGGCGGGGGCCCCGCGAGCAGTACTTC.

A few counts support this clone. The V and J genes are TRBV5-1 and TRBJ1-4; D call uncertain. CDR3 size: 14 residues. V shed 4 bases and J shed 6 bases, with 13 bases lying between them. The germline CDR1 and CDR2 sequences are SGHRS and YFSETQ. This CDR3 is CASSIGEGYEKLFF. CDR3 DNA sequence: TGCGCCAGCAGCATTGGGGAAGGGTATGAAAAACTGTTTTTT.

This clone was seen at least ten times. The V and J genes are TRBV11-3 and TRBJ1-1; no clear D gene. The CDR3 has 13 residues. The ends were cut back, 6 bases at V and 0 bases at J, with 8 bases in the middle. CDR1 is SGHNT and CDR2 is YENEEA in the germline V gene. CDR3 amino acids: CASSRDVNTEAFF. CDR3 in DNA: TGTGCCAGCAGTAGGGATGTGAACACTGAAGCTTTCTTT.

The chain has TRBV5-4 and TRBJ2-7, with 8 bases matching TRBD2. Germline values: CDR1 SGHNT, CDR2 YYREEE (reference sequence). The CDR3 extends over 14 amino acids. The trim removed 4 bases at V and 9 bases at J, leaving 12 bases unmatched. The DNA for the CDR3 is TGTGCCAGCAGCATAAGCGGGAGCCGTGCTGGGCAGTACTTC. Its translation: CASSISGSRAGQYF.

Note on this clone: In the same sample, other DNA sequences code for this CDR3. The chain has TRBV7-3 and TRBJ2-1, with 11 bases lining up with TRBD2. The V and J ends lost 2 bases and 7 bases, in that order; junction bases with no gene match: 4. The germline gives CDR1 SGHTA, CDR2 FQGTGA. The CDR3 spans 15 residues. The CDR3 nucleotides read TGTGCCAGCAGCTTAGTACTAGCGGGAGCTAATGAGCAGTTCTTC. It codes for CASSLVLAGANEQFF.

The rearrangement uses TRBV10-2 and TRBJ2-2, with 8 nucleotides matching TRBD1. Germline V lookup: CDR1 WSHSY, CDR2 SAAADI. V lost 6 bases, J lost 2 bases, and 5 bases stayed unmatched. The CDR3 spans 15 residues. Here the CDR3 DNA reads TGCGCCAGCAGCATAGACAGGGGTAACACCGGGGAGCTGTTTTTT. Its protein is CASSIDRGNTGELFF.

V gene TRBV5-6 combines with J gene TRBJ1-2; TRBD1 is a possible D gene (5 bases). CDR1 is SGHDT and CDR2 is YYEEEE in the germline V gene. Deletions cut 3 bases from V and 9 bases from J, with 18 bases between. The CDR3 extends over 14 amino acids. CDR3 in DNA: TGTGCCAGCAGCTCTACCGGGACGGCAGGGAGCTACACCTTC. Protein product: CASSSTGTAGSYTF.

Here the CDR3 DNA reads TGTGCCAGTACCCAGAGGGGACTAGCGGGAGGGCCGGGAAGGACCGGGGAGCTGTTTTTT. Translation: CASTQRGLAGGPGRTGELFF. The chain has TRBV19 and TRBJ2-2; 16 positions agree with TRBD2. Trimming removed 7 bases from V and 5 bases from J; junction bases left unmatched: 16. This CDR3 region has 20 residues. Per germline, CDR1 LNHDA and CDR2 SQIVND (reference sequence).

The chain combines TRBV5-1 with TRBJ1-4; D not resolved. Germline V gene sequence: CDR1 SGHRS, CDR2 YFSETQ. This CDR3 region has 14 residues. V lost 0 bases to trimming and J lost 3 bases, with 6 bases between them. This CDR3 is CASSLESANEKLFF. CDR3 bases: TGCGCCAGCAGCTTGGAGTCAGCTAATGAAAAACTGTTTTTT.

The genes are TRBV4-1 and TRBJ1-4, with TRBD1 as a possible D gene (5 bases). V was pared by 0 bases and J by 10 bases, with 18 bases between. CDR1 is MGHRA and CDR2 is YSYEKL in the germline V gene. CDR3 size: 16 residues. The DNA for the CDR3 is TGCGCCAGCAGCCAAGATTCGGCCAGGGACGGTGGAAAACTGTTTTTT. Its protein product is CASSQDSARDGGKLFF.

This clone was detected once. This may come from a read error, since a much larger clone is one base off. This CDR3 is also generated by other DNA sequences in the sample. This chain joins TRBV7-8 and TRBJ2-5; D gene uncertain. V was clipped by 5 bases and J by 0 bases, with 19 bases between them. Per germline, CDR1 SGHVS and CDR2 FQNEAQ. This CDR3 has 17 residues. The CDR3 DNA is TGTGCCAGCAGCCCGACCCGGATGGGAAGGTACCAAGAGACCCAGTACTTC. Its translation: CASSPTRMGRYQETQYF.

This chain uses TRBV2 with TRBJ2-7; D is possibly TRBD2 (6 bases). V lost 8 bases, J lost 4 bases, and 21 bases lay in between. The CDR3 runs 15 residues. Germline V gene lookup returns CDR1 SNHLY and CDR2 FYNNEI. CDR3 protein: CASDVGGRAGYEQYF. CDR3 nucleotides: TGTGCCAGCGATGTCGGAGGGAGAGCGGGTTACGAGCAGTACTTC.

This clone was observed a single time. CDR3 DNA: TGTGCCACCAGCAGAACAGGGCAGTCGAACACTGAAGCTTTCTTT. Its protein product is CATSRTGQSNTEAFF. The chain carries TRBV15 and TRBJ1-1, with a weak D call TRBD1 (6 bases). Germline V gene data show CDR1 as LNHNV and CDR2 as YYDKDF (reference sequence). V was shortened by 2 bases and J by 1 base, with 11 bases between the two germline ends. CDR3 length: 15 residues.

This clone was seen only once. The chain is built from TRBV25-1 and TRBJ2-3; possibly TRBD1 for D (5 bases). CDR1 and CDR2 from the germline V gene are MGHDK and SYGVNS. Trimming left V 6 bases short and J 2 bases short, with 12 bases between. The CDR3 is 14 amino acids. CDR3 region: CASSQWGSTDTQYF. As DNA, the CDR3 is TGTGCCAGCAGCCAATGGGGCTCCACAGATACGCAGTATTTT.

This chain joins TRBV5-1 and TRBJ2-7, with 14 positions matching TRBD2. J was trimmed by 3 bases and V by 2 bases; bases with no gene match: 7. The CDR3 length is 17 residues. Germline assignment: CDR1 SGHRS and CDR2 YFSETQ. The chain's CDR3 is CASSFTGTSGSGYEQYF. The CDR3 nucleotides are TGCGCCAGCAGCTTTACCGGGACTAGCGGGAGTGGCTACGAGCAGTACTTC. Drawing the rest from reference TRBV5-1 and TRBJ2-7, the complete variable domain is KAGVTQTPRYLIKTRGQQVTLSCSPISGHRSVSWYQQTPGQGLQFLFEYFSETQRNKGNFPGRFSGRQFSNSRSEMNVSTLELGDSALYLCASSFTGTSGSGYEQYFGPGTRLTVT.

The chain links TRBV29-1 to TRBJ2-2; D is unclear. Germline-derived CDR1 and CDR2 are SQVTM and ANQGSEA. The CDR3 has 14 amino acids. V gave up 0 bases and J gave up 4 bases, with 9 bases separating them. CDR3 loop: CSVEDRWVTGELFF. CDR3 in DNA: TGCAGCGTTGAAGATCGTTGGGTCACCGGGGAGCTGTTTTTT.

The chain joins TRBV10-3 to TRBJ2-7; D not certain. Germline V CDR1 and CDR2: ENHRY, SYGVKD. The CDR3 sequence is 14 residues long. The ends were cut back, 3 bases at V and 0 bases at J, with 9 bases in the middle. The CDR3 sequence is CAISDFESSYEQYF. For the CDR3, the DNA is TGTGCCATCAGTGATTTTGAGAGCTCCTACGAGCAGTACTTC.

This chain joins TRBV29-1 and TRBJ2-1; D is ambiguous. CDR1 is SQVTM, CDR2 ANQGSEA, per germline. V was pared by 7 bases and J by 5 bases, with 9 bases between. CDR3 size: 11 residues. CDR3 in DNA: TGCAGCGCCGGCCACGACAATGAGCAGTTCTTC. It translates to CSAGHDNEQFF.

The V call is TRBV7-9, the J call TRBJ1-4; TRBD1 might be the D (5 bases). Germline CDR1 and CDR2: SEHNR and FQNEAQ (reference sequence). V was pared by 1 base and J by 9 bases, with 12 bases between. The CDR3 runs to 14 residues. The CDR3 here is CASSLGQLRQKLFF. The CDR3 DNA reads TGTGCCAGCAGCTTAGGACAGCTCCGCCAAAAACTGTTTTTT.

This chain links TRBV2 with TRBJ1-5; TRBD1 is a possible D gene (6 bases). Germline V CDR1 and CDR2: SNHLY, FYNNEI. This CDR3 spans 14 amino acids. V gave up 4 bases and J gave up 1 base, with 8 bases separating them. The CDR3 reads CASSAGASNQPQHF. CDR3 bases: TGTGCCAGCAGTGCGGGGGCCAGCAATCAGCCCCAGCATTTT.

This clone was seen many times. V and J are TRBV6-1 and TRBJ2-1, with D maybe TRBD1 (7 bases). CDR1 and CDR2 from the germline V gene are MNHNS and SASEGT. Trimming removed 1 base at V and 8 bases at J, with 15 bases between. The CDR3 spans 15 residues. The CDR3 DNA reads as TGTGCCAGCAGTGAAGAGGGGGCAGGGGGGCATGAGCAGTTCTTC. This encodes CASSEEGAGGHEQFF.

The gene calls are TRBV7-6 and TRBJ2-1; D gene unclear. Trimming took off 0 bases at V and 7 bases at J, with 10 bases between the two ends. Germline CDR1 reads SGHVS; CDR2 reads FNYEAQ. This CDR3 region has 14 residues. The CDR3 loop reads CASSLAGVGNEQFF. CDR3 in DNA: TGTGCCAGCAGCTTAGCCGGAGTGGGTAATGAGCAGTTCTTC.

This clone showed up just a few times. The chain has TRBV7-9 and TRBJ2-3; D unclear. The V gene lost 1 base and the J gene lost 5 bases, with 4 bases spanning the gap. This CDR3 has 12 amino acids. Germline V gives CDR1 SEHNR, CDR2 FQNEAQ (reference sequence). Written as DNA, the CDR3 is TGTGCCAGCAGCTTAGTCAAAGATACGCAGTATTTT. It translates to CASSLVKDTQYF.

This CDR3 reads CACSPLAGSTDTQYF. The CDR3 DNA is TGTGCCTGCTCCCCTTTGGCGGGAAGCACAGATACGCAGTATTTT. The rearrangement links TRBV30 to TRBJ2-3; a possible D gene is TRBD2 (6 bases). Per the germline V gene, CDR1 is GTSNPN and CDR2 is SVGIG (reference sequence). Between the trimmed V and J ends, which lost 6 bases and 0 bases, there was a span of 16 bases. The CDR3 consists of 15 residues. Variable domain in full (rest from reference TRBV30 and TRBJ2-3): SQTIHQWPATLVQPVGSPLSLECTVEGTSNPNLYWYRQAAGRGLQLLFYSVGIGQISSEVPQNLSASRPQDRQFILSSKKLLLSDSGFYLCACSPLAGSTDTQYFGPGTRLTVL.

The chain is built from TRBV5-5 and TRBJ1-1; D remains unclear. Deletions cut 2 bases from V and 1 base from J, with 6 bases between. Germline V gene sequence: CDR1 SGHKS, CDR2 YYEKEE (reference sequence). CDR3 length: 13 residues. The CDR3 protein is CASSFGANTEAFF. CDR3 DNA sequence: TGTGCCAGCAGCTTCGGAGCGAACACTGAAGCTTTCTTT. The entire variable domain, with the rest obtained from reference TRBV5-5 and TRBJ1-1, is as follows: DAGVTQSPTHLIKTRGQQVTLRCSPISGHKSVSWYQQVLGQGPQFIFQYYEKEERGRGNFPDRFSARQFPNYSSELNVNALLLGDSALYLCASSFGANTEAFFGQGTRLTVV.

The genes are TRBV6-1 and TRBJ2-1; D is undetermined. With 8 bases removed from V and 7 bases from J, the gap between germline ends came to 15 bases. CDR1 is MNHNS and CDR2 is SASEGT in the germline V gene. The CDR3 is 13 residues long. The CDR3 sequence: CASDLRWGNEQFF. CDR3 DNA sequence: TGTGCCAGCGACTTGCGATGGGGAAATGAGCAGTTCTTC.